The table lists the clone carrying this T cell receptor (beta chain) with a few counts. Its antigen is currently unknown. Libraries were prepared by immunoSEQ multiplex PCR; TCRdb keeps only in-frame clonotypes and omits some of them. The table records roughly 100,000 clones, about 95% of them present only once. The data were taken from a study of cytomegalovirus exposure and HLA in healthy donors. General observations from the study: In vitro testing confirmed a few CMV-associated chains as specific for CMV antigens. The tendency of first-cohort TCR clusters to co-occur in the roughly 130 validation repertoires emerged from a later analysis.

V gave up 0 bases and J gave up 0 bases, with 10 bases separating them. Germline CDR1 is SGDLS and CDR2 is YYNGEE. The CDR3 contains 16 residues. The sample consisted of PBMCs. The receptor was derived from a woman in her late teens or twenties in good health and CMV-seronegative. The V call is TRBV9, the J call TRBJ1-3; D uncertain. The CDR3 nucleotides are TGTGCCAGCAGCGTAGGGCAGTTACCCTCTGGAAACACCATATATTTT. This codes for CASSVGQLPSGNTIYF.